A selection of T cell receptor beta chains follows, all from one sample in a study of T cell responses to AZD1222 COVID-19 vaccine. Only in-frame clones appear in the TCRdb table, and some are missing; sequencing was by immunoSEQ multiplex PCR. The sample shows roughly 120,000 clones, about 90% of them seen only once. This specimen was peripheral blood, taken on day 0 of AZD1222 vaccination. The receptor source for this set is an adult in good health. Both conserved end residues are part of each CDR3. The D gene is left open where the match is weak. Rows give clone size only sometimes, using once, few, many, or a class for an expanded clone.

v_call: TRBV12-3/TRBV12-4; j_call: TRBJ2-2; clone_size: few; d_call: NA; cdr3_nt: TGTGCCAGCAGTTTAATCAGGGGCGGGGAGCTGTTTTTT; cdr3_aa: CASSLIRGGELFF
v_call: TRBV11-1; j_call: TRBJ1-1; clone_size: few; d_call: NA; cdr3_nt: TGTGCCAGCAACCCGGACAGGAACACTGAAGCTTTCTTT; cdr3_aa: CASNPDRNTEAFF
v_call: TRBV3-1/TRBV3-2; j_call: TRBJ2-7; clone_size: NA; d_call: NA; cdr3_nt: TGTGCCAGCAGCCGCGAACAGGGGGGGTACGAGCAGTACTTC; cdr3_aa: CASSREQGGYEQYF
v_call: TRBV28; j_call: TRBJ1-1; clone_size: NA; d_call: TRBD1; cdr3_nt: TGTGCCAGCAGTACCACGGGACAGGGGACCGGAACTGAAGCTTTCTTT; cdr3_aa: CASSTTGQGTGTEAFF
v_call: TRBV27; j_call: TRBJ1-1; clone_size: NA; d_call: NA; cdr3_nt: TGTGCCAGCAGTTTACAGGGTTTCCTGAACACTGAAGCTTTCTTT; cdr3_aa: CASSLQGFLNTEAFF
v_call: TRBV21-1; j_call: TRBJ1-2; clone_size: NA; d_call: NA; cdr3_nt: TGTGCCAGCAGCAAAGAAGCCTCCCCCCATGGCTACACCTTC; cdr3_aa: CASSKEASPHGYTF
v_call: TRBV24-1; j_call: TRBJ2-7; clone_size: NA; d_call: TRBD1; cdr3_nt: TGTGCCACCAGTGCGGACAGGGGCTACGAGCAGTACTTC; cdr3_aa: CATSADRGYEQYF
v_call: TRBV11-3; j_call: TRBJ1-1; clone_size: NA; d_call: NA; cdr3_nt: TGTGCCAGCAGCCTAGGGGGGCCCACTGAAGCTTTCTTT; cdr3_aa: CASSLGGPTEAFF
v_call: TRBV9; j_call: TRBJ2-3; clone_size: NA; d_call: TRBD2; cdr3_nt: TGTGCCAGCAGCGCCTTTAGCGGGGAGGCCACAGATACGCAGTATTTT; cdr3_aa: CASSAFSGEATDTQYF
v_call: TRBV5-6; j_call: TRBJ2-7; clone_size: NA; d_call: NA; cdr3_nt: TGTGCCAGCAGAGGAGACTGGGGAGGCGAGCAGTACTTC; cdr3_aa: CASRGDWGGEQYF
v_call: TRBV6-2/TRBV6-3; j_call: TRBJ1-6; clone_size: NA; d_call: NA; cdr3_nt: TGTGCCAGCAGCGACCGGAATTCACCCCTCCACTTT; cdr3_aa: CASSDRNSPLHF
v_call: TRBV2; j_call: TRBJ1-5; clone_size: NA; d_call: NA; cdr3_nt: TGTGCCAGCAGTACCGCCGGGAACAATCAGCCCCAGCATTTT; cdr3_aa: CASSTAGNNQPQHF
v_call: TRBV5-1; j_call: TRBJ2-1; clone_size: NA; d_call: NA; cdr3_nt: TGCGCCAGCAGCCGGGACTCTGCGGGTGAGCAGTTCTTC; cdr3_aa: CASSRDSAGEQFF
v_call: TRBV7-9; j_call: TRBJ1-5; clone_size: NA; d_call: NA; cdr3_nt: TGTGCCAGCAGCTCCCAGGGGAACAATCAGCCCCAGCATTTT; cdr3_aa: CASSSQGNNQPQHF
v_call: TRBV7-9; j_call: TRBJ1-1; clone_size: NA; d_call: NA; cdr3_nt: TGTGCCAGCAGCTTATTTGCAGGAGCGAACACTGAAGCTTTCTTT; cdr3_aa: CASSLFAGANTEAFF
v_call: TRBV10-3; j_call: TRBJ2-7; clone_size: NA; d_call: TRBD1; cdr3_nt: TGTGCCATCAGACAGGGGAGCGAGCAGTACTTC; cdr3_aa: CAIRQGSEQYF
v_call: TRBV27; j_call: TRBJ2-7; clone_size: NA; d_call: TRBD1; cdr3_nt: TGTGCCAGCCTGGAGAGGACAGGGTTAGGCGAGCAGTACTTC; cdr3_aa: CASLERTGLGEQYF
v_call: TRBV10-3; j_call: TRBJ1-2; clone_size: NA; d_call: TRBD1; cdr3_nt: TGTGCCATCAGGTACAGGGGGGGAAATGGCTACACCTTC; cdr3_aa: CAIRYRGGNGYTF
v_call: TRBV6-4; j_call: TRBJ2-3; clone_size: NA; d_call: NA; cdr3_nt: TGTGCCAGCAGTGACTCAACAGGGTCAAGCACAGATACGCAGTATTTT; cdr3_aa: CASSDSTGSSTDTQYF
v_call: TRBV25-1; j_call: TRBJ1-1; clone_size: NA; d_call: NA; cdr3_nt: TGTGCCAGCAGTGAGGGGGGGGCGAGGACTGAAGCTTTCTTT; cdr3_aa: CASSEGGARTEAFF